A single sample is the source of the 9 T cell receptor beta chains below, sequenced in a study of blood T cell repertoires in COVID-19 (dated by TCRdb to the early 2020s). The receptor library was made with the immunoSEQ multiplex PCR assay. In its TCRdb copy, this immuneACCESS table keeps in-frame sequences only and misses some clones. Where compared with another copy, unresolved V genes explain less than half of these, and the others have no known cause. Here the sample has about 140,000 clones; approximately 82% occur a single time. Around 1.4% of the sample goes to the ten largest clones. The sample consisted of peripheral blood. Receptors were obtained from a human donor in a cohort sampled during active COVID-19.

This clone was detected once. The chain combines TRBV6-5 with TRBJ2-7, with 8 bases matching TRBD1. The trim removed 6 bases at V and 6 bases at J, leaving 7 bases unmatched. CDR1 MNHEY and CDR2 SVGAGI come from the germline V gene. The CDR3 is 13 residues long. CDR3 sequence (DNA): TGTGCCAGCAGCCTTTCGACAGGGGTCGAGCAGTACTTC. It encodes CASSLSTGVEQYF.

This chain uses TRBV6-4 with TRBJ2-1; 12 nucleotides align to TRBD2. Trimming took 6 bases from V and 4 from J; bases not matched to a gene: 4. Germline V lookup: CDR1 MRHNA, CDR2 SNTAGT. The CDR3 has 15 amino acids. CDR3 protein: CASSEGLAGYNEQFF. CDR3 DNA: TGTGCCAGCAGCGAGGGACTAGCGGGTTACAATGAGCAGTTCTTC.

Only a few counts were recorded for this clone. The V gene is TRBV4-1, the J gene TRBJ2-1; 7 bases align to TRBD2. The CDR3 sequence is 16 residues long. V gave up 1 base and J gave up 4 bases; unmatched junction bases: 7. Germline loops: CDR1 MGHRA, CDR2 YSYEKL. The CDR3 coding sequence is TGCGCCAGCAGCCAAGTTCAGCGGGACCCTTACAATGAGCAGTTCTTC. Translating it yields CASSQVQRDPYNEQFF.

The rearrangement joins TRBV6-5 to TRBJ2-2; no firm D call. Germline V CDR1 and CDR2: MNHEY, SVGAGI. The V gene lost 0 bases and the J gene lost 8 bases, with 10 bases spanning the gap. The CDR3 sequence is 14 residues long. CDR3: CASSYSISRGELFF. Here the CDR3 DNA reads TGTGCCAGCAGTTACTCGATTTCCAGGGGGGAGCTGTTTTTT.

The chain has TRBV11-3 and TRBJ2-1; 8 positions agree with TRBD1. V shed 1 base and J 3 bases; nucleotides not matched to a gene: 11. The CDR3 extends over 18 amino acids. Germline lookup yields CDR1 SGHNT and CDR2 YENEEA. The CDR3 DNA is TGTGCCAGCAGCTTAGGTATAGGCATCGGACAGGGCTACAATGAGCAGTTCTTC. This encodes CASSLGIGIGQGYNEQFF. The variable domain in full, completed from reference TRBV11-3 and TRBJ2-1, reads EAGVVQSPRYKIIEKKQPVAFWCNPISGHNTLYWYLQNLGQGPELLIRYENEEAVDDSQLPKDRFSAERLKGVDSTLKIQPAELGDSAVYLCASSLGIGIGQGYNEQFFGPGTRLTVL.

The count of this clone is one. A read error may explain this, as a much larger clone is one base away. V usage is TRBV7-2 and J usage is TRBJ1-1; a weak D match, TRBD1 (5 bases). Per the germline V gene, CDR1 is SGHTA and CDR2 is FQGNSA. The CDR3 extends over 13 amino acids. With 4 bases removed from V and 1 base from J, the gap between germline ends came to 7 bases. CDR3 loop: CASSSTGNTEAFF. CDR3 nucleotides: TGTGCCAGCAGCTCCACAGGGAACACTGAAGCTTTCTTT.

The rearrangement joins TRBV6-2 or TRBV6-3 to TRBJ1-4; D is possibly TRBD1 (6 bases). The CDR3 runs to 15 residues. Trimming took 6 bases from V and 6 from J, leaving 17 bases between them. The germline gives CDR1 MNHEY, CDR2 SVGEGT. CDR3 DNA sequence: TGTGCCAGCAGCGCCCCGATGGGGGCGTATGAAAAACTGTTTTTT. This encodes CASSAPMGAYEKLFF.

DNA for the CDR3: TGTGCCACCAGCAGGACAGACTATGGCTACACCTTC. This sequence encodes CATSRTDYGYTF. V gene TRBV15 combines with J gene TRBJ1-2, with a weak D call TRBD1 (5 bases). The CDR3 has 12 amino acids. CDR1 and CDR2 from the germline V gene are LNHNV and YYDKDF (reference sequence). V lost 3 bases to trimming and J lost 3 bases, with 5 bases between them.

The gene calls are TRBV5-1 and TRBJ2-7, with 10 bases fitting TRBD1. The junction had 20 bases not matched to a gene; V was cut back by 4 bases and J by 1 base. The CDR3 sequence is 20 residues long. The germline CDR1 and CDR2 sequences are SGHRS and YFSETQ. CDR3: CASSPKGQGWGISPSYEQYF. As DNA, the CDR3 is TGCGCCAGCAGCCCAAAGGGACAGGGGTGGGGTATTAGTCCTTCCTACGAGCAGTACTTC.